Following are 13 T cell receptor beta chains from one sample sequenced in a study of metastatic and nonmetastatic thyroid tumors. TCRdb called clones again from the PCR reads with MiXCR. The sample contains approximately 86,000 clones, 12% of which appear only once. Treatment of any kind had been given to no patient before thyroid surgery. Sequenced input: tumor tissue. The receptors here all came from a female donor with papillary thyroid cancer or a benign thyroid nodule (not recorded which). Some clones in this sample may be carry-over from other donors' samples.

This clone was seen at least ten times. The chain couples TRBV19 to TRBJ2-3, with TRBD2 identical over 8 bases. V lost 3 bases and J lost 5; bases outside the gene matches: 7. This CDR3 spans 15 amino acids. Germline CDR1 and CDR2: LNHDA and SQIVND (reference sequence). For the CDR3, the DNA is TGTGCCAGTAGTATGGTCCCGGGAGGGGTAGATACGCAGTATTTT. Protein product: CASSMVPGGVDTQYF.

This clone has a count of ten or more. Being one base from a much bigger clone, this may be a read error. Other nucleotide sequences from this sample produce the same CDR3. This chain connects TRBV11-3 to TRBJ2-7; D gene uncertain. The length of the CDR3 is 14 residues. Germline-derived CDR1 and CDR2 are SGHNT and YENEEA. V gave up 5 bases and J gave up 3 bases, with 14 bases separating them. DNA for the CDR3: TGTGCCAGCAGCCCGCTCGGGCCAAGCTACGAGCAGTACTTC. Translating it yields CASSPLGPSYEQYF.

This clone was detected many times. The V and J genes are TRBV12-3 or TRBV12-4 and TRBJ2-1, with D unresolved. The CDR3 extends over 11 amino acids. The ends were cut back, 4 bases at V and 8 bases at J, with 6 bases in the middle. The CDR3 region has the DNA TGTGCCAGCAGTTCGCAAGATGAGCAGTTCTTC. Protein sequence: CASSSQDEQFF.

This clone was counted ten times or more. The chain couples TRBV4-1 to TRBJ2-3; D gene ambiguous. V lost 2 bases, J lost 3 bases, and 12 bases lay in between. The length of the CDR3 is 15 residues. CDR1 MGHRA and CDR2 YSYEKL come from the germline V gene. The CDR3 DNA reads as TGCGCCAGCAGCCAAATGATCAGTGAAACAGATACGCAGTATTTT. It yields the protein CASSQMISETDTQYF.

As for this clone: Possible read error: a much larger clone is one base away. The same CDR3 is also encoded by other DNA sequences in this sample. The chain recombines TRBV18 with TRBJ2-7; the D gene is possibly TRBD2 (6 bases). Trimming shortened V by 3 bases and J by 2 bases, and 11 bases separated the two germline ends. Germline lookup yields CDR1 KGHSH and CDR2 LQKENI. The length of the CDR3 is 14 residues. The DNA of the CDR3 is TGTGCCAGCTCACCGGGGGGTTTGACCTACGAGCAGTACTTC. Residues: CASSPGGLTYEQYF.

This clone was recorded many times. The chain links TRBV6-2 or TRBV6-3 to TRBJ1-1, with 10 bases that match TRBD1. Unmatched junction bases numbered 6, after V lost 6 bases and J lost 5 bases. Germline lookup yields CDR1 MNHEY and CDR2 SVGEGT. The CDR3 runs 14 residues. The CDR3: CASSWGTGVTEAFF. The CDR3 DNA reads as TGTGCCAGCAGCTGGGGGACAGGGGTAACTGAAGCTTTCTTT.

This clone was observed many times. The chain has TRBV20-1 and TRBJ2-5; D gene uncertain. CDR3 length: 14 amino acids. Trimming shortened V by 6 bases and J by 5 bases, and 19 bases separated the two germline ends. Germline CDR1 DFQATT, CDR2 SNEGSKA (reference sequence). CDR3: CSAPSEKTRETQYF. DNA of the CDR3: TGCAGTGCGCCATCAGAAAAAACAAGGGAGACCCAGTACTTC.

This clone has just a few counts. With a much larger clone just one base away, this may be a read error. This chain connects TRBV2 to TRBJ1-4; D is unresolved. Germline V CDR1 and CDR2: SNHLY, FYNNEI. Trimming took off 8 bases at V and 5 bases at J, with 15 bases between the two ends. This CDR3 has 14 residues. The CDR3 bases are TGTGCCAGCCAAAAGGTCCTGCCAAATGAAAAACTGTTTTTT. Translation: CASQKVLPNEKLFF.

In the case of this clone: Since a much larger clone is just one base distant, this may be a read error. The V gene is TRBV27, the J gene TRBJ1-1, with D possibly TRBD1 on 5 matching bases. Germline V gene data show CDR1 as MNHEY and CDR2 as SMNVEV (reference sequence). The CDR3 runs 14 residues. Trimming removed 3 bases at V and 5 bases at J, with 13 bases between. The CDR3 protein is CASSFCGGSTEAFF. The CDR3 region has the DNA TGTGCCAGCAGTTTTTGCGGGGGATCAACTGAAGCTTTCTTT.

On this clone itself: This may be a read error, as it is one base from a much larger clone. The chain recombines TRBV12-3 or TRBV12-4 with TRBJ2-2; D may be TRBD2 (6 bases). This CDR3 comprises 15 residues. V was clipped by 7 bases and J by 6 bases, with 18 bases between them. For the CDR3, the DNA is TGTGCCAGCACCCTCGGAGGGTGTGGGGCCGGGGAGCTGTTTTTT. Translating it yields CASTLGGCGAGELFF.

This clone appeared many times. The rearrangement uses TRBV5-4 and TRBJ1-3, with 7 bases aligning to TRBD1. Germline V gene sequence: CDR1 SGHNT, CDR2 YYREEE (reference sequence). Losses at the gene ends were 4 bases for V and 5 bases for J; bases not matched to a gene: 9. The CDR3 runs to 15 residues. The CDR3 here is CASSPGTEFRNTIYF. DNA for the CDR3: TGTGCCAGCAGCCCTGGGACAGAATTCAGAAACACCATATATTTT. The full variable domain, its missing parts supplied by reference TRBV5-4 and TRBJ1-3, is ETGVTQSPTHLIKTRGQQVTLRCSSQSGHNTVSWYQQALGQGPQFIFQYYREEENGRGNFPPRFSGLQFPNYSSELNVNALELDDSALYLCASSPGTEFRNTIYFGEGSWLTVV.

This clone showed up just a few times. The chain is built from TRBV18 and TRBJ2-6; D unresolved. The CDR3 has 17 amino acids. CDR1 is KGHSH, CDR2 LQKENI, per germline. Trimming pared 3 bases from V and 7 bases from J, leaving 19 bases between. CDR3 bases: TGTGCCAGCTCACCGGCAGTGCGCTCTCTGGGCGCCAACGTCCTGACTTTC. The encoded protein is CASSPAVRSLGANVLTF.

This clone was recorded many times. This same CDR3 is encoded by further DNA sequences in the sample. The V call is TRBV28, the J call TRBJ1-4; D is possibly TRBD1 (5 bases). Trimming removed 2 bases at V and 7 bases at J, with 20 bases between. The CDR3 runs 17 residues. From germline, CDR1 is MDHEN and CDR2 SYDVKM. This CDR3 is CASSLTFRGTASEKLFF. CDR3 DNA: TGTGCCAGCAGTTTAACCTTTCGGGGGACGGCGAGTGAAAAACTGTTTTTT.